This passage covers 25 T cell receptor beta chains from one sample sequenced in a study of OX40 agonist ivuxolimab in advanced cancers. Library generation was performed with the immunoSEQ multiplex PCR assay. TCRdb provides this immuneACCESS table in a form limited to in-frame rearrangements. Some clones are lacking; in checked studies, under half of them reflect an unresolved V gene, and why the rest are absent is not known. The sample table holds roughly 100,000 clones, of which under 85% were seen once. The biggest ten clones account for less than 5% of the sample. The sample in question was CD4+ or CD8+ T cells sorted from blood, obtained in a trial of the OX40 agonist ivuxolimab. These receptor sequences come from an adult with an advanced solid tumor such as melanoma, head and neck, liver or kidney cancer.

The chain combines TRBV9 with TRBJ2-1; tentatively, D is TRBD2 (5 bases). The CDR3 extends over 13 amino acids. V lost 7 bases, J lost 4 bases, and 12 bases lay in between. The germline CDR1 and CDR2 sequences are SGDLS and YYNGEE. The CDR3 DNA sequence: TGTGCCAGCGGCGGGCTAGAATACAATGAGCAGTTCTTC. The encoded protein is CASGGLEYNEQFF.

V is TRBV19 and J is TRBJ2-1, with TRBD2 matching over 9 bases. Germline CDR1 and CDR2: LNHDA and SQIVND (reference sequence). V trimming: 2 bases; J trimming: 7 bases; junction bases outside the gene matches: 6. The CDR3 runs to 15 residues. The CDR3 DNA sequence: TGTGCCAGTAGTATATTTAGCGGGAGTGGTAATGAGCAGTTCTTC. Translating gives CASSIFSGSGNEQFF.

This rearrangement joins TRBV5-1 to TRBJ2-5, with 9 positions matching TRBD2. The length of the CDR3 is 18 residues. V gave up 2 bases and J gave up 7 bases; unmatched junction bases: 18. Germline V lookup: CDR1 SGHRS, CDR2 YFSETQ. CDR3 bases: TGCGCCAGCAGCTTTTCTTCTAGCGGGACTACGCCCGGGGTGACCCAGTACTTC. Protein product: CASSFSSSGTTPGVTQYF.

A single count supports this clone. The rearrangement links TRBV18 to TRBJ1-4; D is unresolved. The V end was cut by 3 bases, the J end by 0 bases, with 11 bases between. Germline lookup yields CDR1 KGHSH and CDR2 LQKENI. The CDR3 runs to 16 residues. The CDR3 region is CASSPRGFATNEKLFF. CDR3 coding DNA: TGTGCCAGCTCACCGAGAGGGTTCGCAACTAATGAAAAACTGTTTTTT.

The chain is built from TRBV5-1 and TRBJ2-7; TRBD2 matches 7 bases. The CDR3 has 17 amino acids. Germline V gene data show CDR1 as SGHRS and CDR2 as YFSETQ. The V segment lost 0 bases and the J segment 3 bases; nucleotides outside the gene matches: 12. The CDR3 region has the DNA TGCGCCAGCAGCTTGGTAGACCTGGGAGGGACGCGCTACGAGCAGTACTTC. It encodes CASSLVDLGGTRYEQYF.

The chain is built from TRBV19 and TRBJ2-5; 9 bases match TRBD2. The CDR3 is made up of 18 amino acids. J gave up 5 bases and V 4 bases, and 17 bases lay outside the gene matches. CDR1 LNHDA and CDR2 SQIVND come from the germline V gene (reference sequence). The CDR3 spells CASSTSHSGGLVAETQYF. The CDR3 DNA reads TGTGCCAGTAGTACTAGTCATAGCGGGGGCTTGGTAGCGGAGACCCAGTACTTC.

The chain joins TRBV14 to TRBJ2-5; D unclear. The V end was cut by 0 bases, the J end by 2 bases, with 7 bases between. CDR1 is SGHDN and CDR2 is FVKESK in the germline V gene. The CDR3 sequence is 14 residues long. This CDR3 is CASSQENQQETQYF. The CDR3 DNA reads TGTGCCAGCAGCCAAGAAAACCAGCAAGAGACCCAGTACTTC. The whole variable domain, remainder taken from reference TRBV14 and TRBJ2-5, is EAGVTQFPSHSVIEKGQTVTLRCDPISGHDNLYWYRRVMGKEIKFLLHFVKESKQDESGMPNNRFLAERTGGTYSTLKVQPAELEDSGVYFCASSQENQQETQYFGPGTRLLVL.

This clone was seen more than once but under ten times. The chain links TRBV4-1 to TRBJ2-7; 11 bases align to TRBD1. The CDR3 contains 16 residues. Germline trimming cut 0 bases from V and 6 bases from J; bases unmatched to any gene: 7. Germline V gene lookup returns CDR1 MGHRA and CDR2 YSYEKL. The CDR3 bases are TGCGCCAGCAGCCAAGATGTTGGACAGGGGGCGGTCGAGCAGTACTTC. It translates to CASSQDVGQGAVEQYF.

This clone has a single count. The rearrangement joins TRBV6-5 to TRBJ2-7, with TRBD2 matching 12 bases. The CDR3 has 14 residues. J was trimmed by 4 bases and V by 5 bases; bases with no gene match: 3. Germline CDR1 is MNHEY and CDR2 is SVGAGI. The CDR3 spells CASSPLAGGYEQYF. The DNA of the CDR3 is TGTGCCAGCAGTCCCCTAGCGGGAGGGTACGAGCAGTACTTC.

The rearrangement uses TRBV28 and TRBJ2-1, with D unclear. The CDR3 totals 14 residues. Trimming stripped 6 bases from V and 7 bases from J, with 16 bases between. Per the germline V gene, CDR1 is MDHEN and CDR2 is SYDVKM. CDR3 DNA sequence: TGTGCCAGCAGCCGCAGCGACACGTTGAATGAGCAGTTCTTC. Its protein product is CASSRSDTLNEQFF.

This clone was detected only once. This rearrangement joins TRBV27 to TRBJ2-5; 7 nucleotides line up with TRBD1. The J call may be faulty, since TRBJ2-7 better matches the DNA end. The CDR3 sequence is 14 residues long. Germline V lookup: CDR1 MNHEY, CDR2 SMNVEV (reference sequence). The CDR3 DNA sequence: TGTGCCAGCAGTTTAAAACAGGGGATCTACGAGCAGTACTTC. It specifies CASSLKQGIYEQYF.

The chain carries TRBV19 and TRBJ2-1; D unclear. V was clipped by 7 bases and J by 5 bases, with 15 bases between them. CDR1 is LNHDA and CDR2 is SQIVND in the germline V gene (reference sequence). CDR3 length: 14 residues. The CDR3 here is CASKIRAHNNEQFF. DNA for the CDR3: TGTGCCAGTAAGATCCGGGCCCATAACAATGAGCAGTTCTTC.

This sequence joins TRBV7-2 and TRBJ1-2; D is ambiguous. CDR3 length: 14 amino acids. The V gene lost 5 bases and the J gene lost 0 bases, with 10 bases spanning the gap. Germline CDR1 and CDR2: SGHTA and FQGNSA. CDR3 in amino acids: CASSPVGTNYGYTF. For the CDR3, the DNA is TGTGCCAGCAGCCCAGTCGGGACTAACTATGGCTACACCTTC. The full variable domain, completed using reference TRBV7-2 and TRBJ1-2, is GAGVSQSPSNKVTEKGKDVELRCDPISGHTALYWYRQSLGQGLEFLIYFQGNSAPDKSGLPSDRFSAERTGGSVSTLTIQRTQQEDSAVYLCASSPVGTNYGYTFGSGTRLTVV.

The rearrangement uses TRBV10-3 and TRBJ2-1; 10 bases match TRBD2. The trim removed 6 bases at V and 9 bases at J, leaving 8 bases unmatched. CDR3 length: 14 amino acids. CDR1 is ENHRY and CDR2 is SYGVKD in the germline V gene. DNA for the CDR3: TGTGCCATCAGAATTACTAGCGGGATAGGTGAGCAGTTCTTC. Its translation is CAIRITSGIGEQFF.

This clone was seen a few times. The CDR3 sequence: CAISQDRRYYGYTF. In nucleotides, the CDR3 is TGTGCCATCAGTCAGGACAGACGCTACTATGGCTACACCTTC. The chain employs TRBV10-3 and TRBJ1-2, with D possibly TRBD1 on 6 matching bases. CDR1 and CDR2 (germline): ENHRY, SYGVKD. CDR3 size: 14 residues. The V and J ends lost 5 bases and 3 bases respectively, with 13 bases between them.

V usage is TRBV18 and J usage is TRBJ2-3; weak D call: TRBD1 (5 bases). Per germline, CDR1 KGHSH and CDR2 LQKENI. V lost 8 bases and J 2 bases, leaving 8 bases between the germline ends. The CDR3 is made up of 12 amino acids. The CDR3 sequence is CASKQVTDTQYF. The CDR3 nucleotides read TGTGCCAGCAAACAGGTCACAGATACGCAGTATTTT.

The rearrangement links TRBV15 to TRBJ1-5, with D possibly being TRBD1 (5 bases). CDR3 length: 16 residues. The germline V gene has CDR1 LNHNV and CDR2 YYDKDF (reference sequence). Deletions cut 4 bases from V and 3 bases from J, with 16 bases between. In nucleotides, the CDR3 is TGTGCCACCAGCACTCTAGGGCGACAGTTCAATCAGCCCCAGCATTTT. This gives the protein CATSTLGRQFNQPQHF.

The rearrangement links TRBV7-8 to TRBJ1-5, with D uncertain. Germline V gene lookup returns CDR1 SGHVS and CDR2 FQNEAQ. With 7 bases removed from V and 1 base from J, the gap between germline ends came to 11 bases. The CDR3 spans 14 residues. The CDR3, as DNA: TGTGCCAGCACCACCCGTGCCAGCAATCAGCCCCAGCATTTT. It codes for CASTTRASNQPQHF.

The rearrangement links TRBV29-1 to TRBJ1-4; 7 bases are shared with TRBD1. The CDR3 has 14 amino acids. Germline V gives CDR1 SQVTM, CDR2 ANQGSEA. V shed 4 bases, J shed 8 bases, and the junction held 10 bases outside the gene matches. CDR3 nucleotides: TGCAGCGTTGTTTCGACAGGGCCTCGGGAAAAACTGTTTTTT. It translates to CSVVSTGPREKLFF.

For the CDR3, the DNA is TGTGCCAGCAGCTTAGCCGGGGCTAGCTTCTCCTACGAGCAGTACTTC. This translates into CASSLAGASFSYEQYF. This chain links TRBV7-9 with TRBJ2-7; possibly TRBD1 or TRBD2 for D (5 bases each). The germline V gene has CDR1 SEHNR and CDR2 FQNEAQ (reference sequence). This CDR3 has 16 amino acids. V lost 0 bases and J lost 0, with 12 bases in between.

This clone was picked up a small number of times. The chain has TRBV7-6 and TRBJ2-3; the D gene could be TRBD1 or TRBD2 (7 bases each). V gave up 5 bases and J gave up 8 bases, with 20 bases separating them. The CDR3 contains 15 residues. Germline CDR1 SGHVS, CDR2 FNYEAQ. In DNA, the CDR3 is TGTGCCAGCAGCCCACAGTTGGAGCGGGACAGTACGCAGTATTTT. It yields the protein CASSPQLERDSTQYF.

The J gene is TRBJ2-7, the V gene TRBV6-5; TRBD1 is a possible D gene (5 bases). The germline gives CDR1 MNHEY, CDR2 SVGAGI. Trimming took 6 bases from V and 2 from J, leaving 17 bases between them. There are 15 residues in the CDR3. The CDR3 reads CASSDADSFTYEQYF. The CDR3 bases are TGTGCCAGCAGCGATGCTGACAGTTTTACCTACGAGCAGTACTTC.

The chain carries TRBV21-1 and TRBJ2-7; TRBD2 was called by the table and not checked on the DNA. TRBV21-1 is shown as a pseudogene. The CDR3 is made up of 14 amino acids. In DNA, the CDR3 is TGTGCCAGCAGTCTTGACGGGACTCCCTACGAGCAGTACTTC. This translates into CASSLDGTPYEQYF.

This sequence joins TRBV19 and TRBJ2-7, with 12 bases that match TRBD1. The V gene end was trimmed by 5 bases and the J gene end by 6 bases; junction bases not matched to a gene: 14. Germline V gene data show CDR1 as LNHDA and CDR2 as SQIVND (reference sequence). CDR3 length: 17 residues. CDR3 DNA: TGTGCCAGTAGTCCCCAAAGTATGGGACAGGGGGCAGGCGAGCAGTACTTC. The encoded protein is CASSPQSMGQGAGEQYF.

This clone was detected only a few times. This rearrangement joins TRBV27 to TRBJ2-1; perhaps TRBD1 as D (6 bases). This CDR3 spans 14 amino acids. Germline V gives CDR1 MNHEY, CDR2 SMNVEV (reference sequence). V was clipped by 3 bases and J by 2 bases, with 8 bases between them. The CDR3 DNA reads TGTGCCAGCAGTTTTGGGACACCCTACAATGAGCAGTTCTTC. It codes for CASSFGTPYNEQFF.